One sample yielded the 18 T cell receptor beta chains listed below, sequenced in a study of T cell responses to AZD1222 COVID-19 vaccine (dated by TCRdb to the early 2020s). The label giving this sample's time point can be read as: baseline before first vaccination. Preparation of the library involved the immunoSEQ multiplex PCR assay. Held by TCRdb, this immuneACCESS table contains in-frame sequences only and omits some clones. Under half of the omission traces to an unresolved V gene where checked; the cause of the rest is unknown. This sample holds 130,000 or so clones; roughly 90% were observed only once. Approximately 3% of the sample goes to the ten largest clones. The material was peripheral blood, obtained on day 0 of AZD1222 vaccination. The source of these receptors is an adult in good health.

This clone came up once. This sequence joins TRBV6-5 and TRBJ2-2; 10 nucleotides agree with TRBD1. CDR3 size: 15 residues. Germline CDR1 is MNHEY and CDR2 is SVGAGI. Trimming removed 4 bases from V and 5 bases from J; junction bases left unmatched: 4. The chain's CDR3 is CASSFRDRGTGELFF. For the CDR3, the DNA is TGTGCCAGCAGTTTCCGGGACAGGGGAACCGGGGAGCTGTTTTTT.

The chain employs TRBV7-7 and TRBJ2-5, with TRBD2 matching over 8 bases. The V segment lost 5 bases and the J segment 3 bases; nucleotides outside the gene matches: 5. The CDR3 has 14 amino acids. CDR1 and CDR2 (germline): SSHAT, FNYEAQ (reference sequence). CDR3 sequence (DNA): TGTGCCAGCAGCGCCGGGACTAGTAAAGAGACCCAGTACTTC. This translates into CASSAGTSKETQYF.

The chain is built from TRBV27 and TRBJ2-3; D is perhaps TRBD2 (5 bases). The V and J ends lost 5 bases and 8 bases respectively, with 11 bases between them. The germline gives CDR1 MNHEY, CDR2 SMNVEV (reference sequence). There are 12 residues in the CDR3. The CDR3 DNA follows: TGTGCCAGCAGTCCCCACGCGGGTACGCAGTATTTT. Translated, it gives CASSPHAGTQYF.

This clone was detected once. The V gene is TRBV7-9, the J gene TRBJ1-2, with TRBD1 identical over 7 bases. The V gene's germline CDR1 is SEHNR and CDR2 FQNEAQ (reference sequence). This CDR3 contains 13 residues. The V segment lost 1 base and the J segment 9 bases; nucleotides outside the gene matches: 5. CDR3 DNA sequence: TGTGCCAGCAGCTTAGGGTTACAGGGGAGCTACACCTTC. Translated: CASSLGLQGSYTF.

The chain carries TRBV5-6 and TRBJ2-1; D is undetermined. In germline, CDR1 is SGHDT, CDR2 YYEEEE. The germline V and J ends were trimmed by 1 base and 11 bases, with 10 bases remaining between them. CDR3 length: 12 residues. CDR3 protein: CASSLYGLKQFF. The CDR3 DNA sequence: TGTGCCAGCAGCTTGTACGGCCTCAAGCAGTTCTTC.

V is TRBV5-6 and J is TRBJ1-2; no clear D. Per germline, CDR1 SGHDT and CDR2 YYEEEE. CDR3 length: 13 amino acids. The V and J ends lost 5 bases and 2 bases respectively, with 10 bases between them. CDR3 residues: CASSPGSNYGYTF. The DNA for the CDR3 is TGTGCCAGCAGTCCCGGTTCCAACTATGGCTACACCTTC.

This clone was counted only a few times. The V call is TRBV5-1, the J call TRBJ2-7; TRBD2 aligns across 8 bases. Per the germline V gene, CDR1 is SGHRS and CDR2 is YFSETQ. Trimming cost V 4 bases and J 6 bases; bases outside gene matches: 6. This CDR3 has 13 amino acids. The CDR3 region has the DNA TGCGCCAGCAGCCCGGGAGGGGCCGGCGAGCAGTACTTC. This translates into CASSPGGAGEQYF. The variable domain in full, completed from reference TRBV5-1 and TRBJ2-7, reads KAGVTQTPRYLIKTRGQQVTLSCSPISGHRSVSWYQQTPGQGLQFLFEYFSETQRNKGNFPGRFSGRQFSNSRSEMNVSTLELGDSALYLCASSPGGAGEQYFGPGTRLTVT.

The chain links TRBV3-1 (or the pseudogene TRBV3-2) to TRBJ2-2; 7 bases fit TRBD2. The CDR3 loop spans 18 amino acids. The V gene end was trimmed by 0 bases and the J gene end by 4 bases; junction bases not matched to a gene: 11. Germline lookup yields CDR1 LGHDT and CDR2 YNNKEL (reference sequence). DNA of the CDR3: TGTGCCAGCAGCCAAGACCCACTGGCGGGGGACCTCACCGGGGAGCTGTTTTTT. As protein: CASSQDPLAGDLTGELFF.

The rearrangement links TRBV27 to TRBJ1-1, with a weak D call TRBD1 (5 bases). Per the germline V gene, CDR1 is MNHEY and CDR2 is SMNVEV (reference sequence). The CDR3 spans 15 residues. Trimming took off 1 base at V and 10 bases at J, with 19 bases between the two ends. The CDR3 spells CASSLYGTGRLGAFF. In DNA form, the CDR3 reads TGTGCCAGCAGTTTATACGGGACTGGGAGATTGGGAGCTTTCTTT.

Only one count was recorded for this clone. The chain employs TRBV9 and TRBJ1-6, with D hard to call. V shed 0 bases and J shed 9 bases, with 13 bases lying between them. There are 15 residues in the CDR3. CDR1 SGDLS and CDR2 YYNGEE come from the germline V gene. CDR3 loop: CASSVAIGSGSPLHF. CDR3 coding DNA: TGTGCCAGCAGCGTAGCGATAGGCAGCGGTTCACCCCTCCACTTT.

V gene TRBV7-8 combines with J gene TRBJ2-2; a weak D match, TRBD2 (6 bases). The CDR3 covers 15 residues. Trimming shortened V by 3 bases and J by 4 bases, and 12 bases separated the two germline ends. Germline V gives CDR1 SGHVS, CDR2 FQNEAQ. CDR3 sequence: CASSLPGTPTGELFF. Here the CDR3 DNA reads TGTGCCAGCAGCTTGCCCGGGACTCCCACCGGGGAGCTGTTTTTT.

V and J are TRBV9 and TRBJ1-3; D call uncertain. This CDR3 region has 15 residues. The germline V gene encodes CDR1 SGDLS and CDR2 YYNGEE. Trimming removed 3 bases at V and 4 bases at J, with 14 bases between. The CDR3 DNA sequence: TGTGCCAGCAGCGCTCGAGGCTCCGTCGGAAACACCATATATTTT. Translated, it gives CASSARGSVGNTIYF. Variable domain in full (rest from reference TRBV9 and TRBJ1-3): DSGVTQTPKHLITATGQRVTLRCSPRSGDLSVYWYQQSLDQGLQFLIQYYNGEERAKGNILERFSAQQFPDLHSELNLSSLELGDSALYFCASSARGSVGNTIYFGEGSWLTVV.

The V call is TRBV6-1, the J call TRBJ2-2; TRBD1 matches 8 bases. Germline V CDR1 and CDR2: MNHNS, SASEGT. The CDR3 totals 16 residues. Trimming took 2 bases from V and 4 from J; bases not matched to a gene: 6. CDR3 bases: TGTGCCAGCAGTGAAAGTGGACAGGGTAGCACCGGGGAGCTGTTTTTT. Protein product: CASSESGQGSTGELFF.

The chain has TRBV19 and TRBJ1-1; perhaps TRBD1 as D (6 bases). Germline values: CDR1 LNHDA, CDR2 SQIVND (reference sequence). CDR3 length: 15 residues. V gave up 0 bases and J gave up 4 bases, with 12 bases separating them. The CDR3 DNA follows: TGTGCCAGTAGTATAGATCCCGACAGGTTCACTGAAGCTTTCTTT. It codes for CASSIDPDRFTEAFF.

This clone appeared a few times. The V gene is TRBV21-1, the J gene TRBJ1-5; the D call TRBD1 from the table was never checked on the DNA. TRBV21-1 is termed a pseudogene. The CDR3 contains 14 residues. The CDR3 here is CARGDRGYNQPQHF. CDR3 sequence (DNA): TGTGCCAGGGGGGACAGGGGATACAATCAGCCCCAGCATTTT.

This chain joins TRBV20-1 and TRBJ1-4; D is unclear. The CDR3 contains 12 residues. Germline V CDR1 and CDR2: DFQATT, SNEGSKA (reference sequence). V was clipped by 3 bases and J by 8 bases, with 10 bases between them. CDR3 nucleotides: TGCAGTGCTAGTCATCTCCAGGAAAAACTGTTTTTT. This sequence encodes CSASHLQEKLFF.

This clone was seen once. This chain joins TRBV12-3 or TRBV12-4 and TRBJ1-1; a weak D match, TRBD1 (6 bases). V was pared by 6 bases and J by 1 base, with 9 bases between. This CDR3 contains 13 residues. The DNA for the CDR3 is TGTGCCAGCAGCCTACAGGGGAACACTGAAGCTTTCTTT. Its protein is CASSLQGNTEAFF.

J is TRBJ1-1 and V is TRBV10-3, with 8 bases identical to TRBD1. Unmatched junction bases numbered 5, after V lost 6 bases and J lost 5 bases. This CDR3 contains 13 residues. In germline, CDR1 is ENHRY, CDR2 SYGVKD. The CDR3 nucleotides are TGTGCCATCAGGGACAGGGTGTGGACTGAAGCTTTCTTT. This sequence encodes CAIRDRVWTEAFF.